The clone carrying this T cell receptor (beta chain) was seen more than once but under ten times. As yet, its antigen is unknown. This specimen belongs to a study of vaccination and CD4 T cells after COVID-19. Treatment denoted: approximately nine-day PBMC culture with coronavirus spike peptide pools or control peptides (ViraFEST assay). During the years 2011-2018, before the COVID-19 pandemic, the unexposed donor's CD4+ T cells were collected. CDR1 and CDR2 (germline): LNHDA, SQIVND (reference sequence). Trimming took off 6 bases at V and 0 bases at J, with 15 bases between the two ends. This CDR3 region has 16 residues. At the Johns Hopkins FTIC core, DNA taken from cultured CD4+ T cells was sequenced by way of the Oncomine TCR Beta short-read assay. Researchers extracted genomic DNA from CD4+ T cells that had been cultured. Via MiXCR, TCRdb re-called the PCR reads, giving one row per CDR3 protein. This sample has some 9,700 distinct CDR3 sequences, with just under 35% found just once.

The chain carries TRBV19 and TRBJ1-5; no clear D. This TCR was recovered from a human donor in good health. Sequencing was carried out using CD4+ T cells from blood, cultured in vitro. The CDR3 region is CASSPLGGNSNQPQHF. The CDR3 nucleotides read TGTGCCAGTAGCCCCCTTGGAGGGAATAGCAATCAGCCCCAGCATTTT.